This entry concerns a single T cell receptor (beta chain). Its antigen is unknown. The CDR3 sequence is 12 residues long. CDR1 and CDR2 from the germline V gene are GTSNPN and SVGIG (reference sequence). Trimming left V 3 bases short and J 6 bases short, with 6 bases between. This sample stems from a study of cytomegalovirus exposure and HLA in healthy donors. Findings of the study overall: A later analysis linked a missense DCLRE1C variant to TCR beta V- and J-gene trimming. In a later analysis, HLA-associated beta chains showed higher expansion and lower generation probabilities than comparable chains. Among TCR sequences, most were rare, though some public TCRs appeared in many donors. Later analysis showed most CMV-associated TCR beta chains appearing HLA-restricted.

The PCR ran on 60 Vbeta and 13 Jbeta primers. Data came from immunoSEQ multiplex PCR; TCRdb stores just in-frame clones and leaves some out. In the table there are around 150,000 clones, 80% to 85% of which are singletons. The chain has TRBV30 and TRBJ1-6; D gene uncertain. Source material: PBMCs. This clonotype was obtained from a woman aged 18-29 years in good health and CMV-seronegative. Here the CDR3 DNA reads TGTGCCTGGAGCGCAGGTAATTCACCCCTCCACTTT. Protein sequence: CAWSAGNSPLHF.